These T cell receptor beta chains were read from a single sample in a study of T cell responses to AZD1222 COVID-19 vaccine. Using immunoSEQ multiplex PCR, the repertoire was profiled, and TCRdb retains in-frame clones only, with some absent. Of about 120,000 clones listed, 85% to 90% are singletons. The source was peripheral blood, collected 28 days after the second AZD1222 dose. These receptors all stem from an adult who received the AZD1222 COVID-19 vaccine. CDR3s include the opening cysteine and the closing phenylalanine or tryptophan. Fields, in order: V gene, J gene, CDR3 protein.

>TRBV5-1|TRBJ2-4
CASSLGGQGRAKNIQYF
>TRBV29-1|TRBJ2-7
CSFQGAQVYEQYF
>TRBV14|TRBJ1-5
CASSRTGDNQPQHF
>TRBV12-3/TRBV12-4|TRBJ2-3
CASSLADTQYF
>TRBV5-1|TRBJ1-1
CASSFGGNTEAFF
>TRBV27|TRBJ2-3
CASSLSMVGARDTQYF
>TRBV7-9|TRBJ2-7
CASSLGQNTYEQYF
>TRBV7-2|TRBJ1-2
CASSLRGGEGYTF
>TRBV9|TRBJ1-2
CASSGEGGYTF
>TRBV7-2|TRBJ2-7
CASSLGGTGPYEQYF
>TRBV4-1|TRBJ2-7
CASSHPGRGSSYEQYF
>TRBV5-5|TRBJ1-5
CASSLEGRQPQHF
>TRBV6-4|TRBJ1-2
CASSGDRNYGYTF
>TRBV3-1/TRBV3-2|TRBJ1-5
CASSQVLYSNQPQHF
>TRBV30|TRBJ2-6
CAWSSGANVLTF
>TRBV18|TRBJ2-7
CASSRQGGESEQYF
>TRBV6-5|TRBJ1-2
CASKPGSLNYGYTF
>TRBV27|TRBJ2-5
CASSLSYQETQYF
>TRBV18|TRBJ1-3
CASSQMGSSGNTIYF
>TRBV5-1|TRBJ1-4
CASSLYPSHGEKLFF
>TRBV18|TRBJ2-5
CASSSGAYQETQYF
>TRBV19|TRBJ1-6
CATHSGRSNSPLHF
>TRBV7-9|TRBJ2-1
CASSLDMSNEQFF
>TRBV25-1|TRBJ2-2
CASRAWGAGELFF
>TRBV2|TRBJ2-2
CARDNSNTGELFF
>TRBV7-3|TRBJ1-2
CASSLDNRYGYTF
>TRBV11-3|TRBJ2-3
CASSTRTGTDTQYF
>TRBV2|TRBJ1-5
CASSGSNQPQHF
>TRBV7-8|TRBJ2-5
CASSLVGTSGQETQYF
>TRBV6-1|TRBJ2-1
CASSEMVGFSHEQFF
>TRBV6-5|TRBJ2-1
CASGRSSGGYNEQFF
>TRBV10-3|TRBJ1-1
CAISRQGVTEAFF
>TRBV18|TRBJ2-7
CASSPAARRDEQYF
>TRBV19|TRBJ1-4
CASSPMRADEKLFF
>TRBV6-2/TRBV6-3|TRBJ1-5
CASSYLGDRGLSNQPQHF
>TRBV25-1|TRBJ1-1
CASSEWTENTEAFF
>TRBV11-2|TRBJ1-1
CASSLTPFTEAFF
>TRBV27|TRBJ1-1
CASSLAGRTNTEAFF
>TRBV5-4|TRBJ2-7
CASSDAYEQYF
>TRBV18|TRBJ2-3
CASSQIVGSSTDTQYF
>TRBV7-8|TRBJ1-2
CASSLEGYGYTF
>TRBV9|TRBJ2-3
CASSVGSSGGASDTQYF
>TRBV30|TRBJ2-7
CAWSLDRAYEQYF
>TRBV30|TRBJ2-7
CAWSAGGRQYF
>TRBV3-1/TRBV3-2|TRBJ1-4
CASSRATATNEKLFF
>TRBV28|TRBJ1-2
CASSPGGPNYGYTF
>TRBV6-5|TRBJ2-4
CASTRGPDKNIQYF
>TRBV18|TRBJ1-5
CASSPQGAQPQHF